The 11 T cell receptor beta chains below were found in one sample sequenced in a study of T cell repertoires in cytomegalovirus infection. Each CDR3 protein is one row after TCRdb ran MiXCR on the reads. The sample has about 480,000 distinct CDR3 sequences; roughly a third are singletons. The antigens of these receptors remain unknown. The sample in question was cultured PBMCs, obtained from culture after CMV antigen stimulation. These receptors originate from a human donor in good health (CMV status not recorded). Some clones in this sample may be carry-over from other donors' samples.

A few counts support this clonotype. The chain links TRBV29-1 to TRBJ2-1, with 11 nucleotides matching TRBD1. The CDR3 is 18 amino acids. V shed 3 bases and J 1 base; nucleotides not matched to a gene: 11. CDR1 is SQVTM, CDR2 ANQGSEA, per germline. The CDR3, as DNA: TGCAGCGTTGACGACCCTCTTGGACAGGGGGCATCCTACAATGAGCAGTTCTTC. Translated: CSVDDPLGQGASYNEQFF.

This clonotype has a handful of counts. The chain combines TRBV28 with TRBJ2-5; possibly TRBD2 for D (6 bases). The V and J ends lost 8 bases and 2 bases respectively, with 12 bases between them. The CDR3 runs 13 residues. Germline V lookup: CDR1 MDHEN, CDR2 SYDVKM. CDR3 amino acids: CASVEGGQETQYF. CDR3 nucleotides: TGTGCCAGCGTAGAGGGAGGACAAGAGACCCAGTACTTC.

This chain uses TRBV2 with TRBJ2-1, with TRBD1 matching over 10 bases. The CDR3 is 13 amino acids. After removal of 7 bases from V and 7 bases from J, the junction contained 4 bases not matched to a gene. Germline V gives CDR1 SNHLY, CDR2 FYNNEI. The CDR3 loop is CASTEGQGNEQFF. The CDR3 nucleotides are TGTGCCAGCACCGAGGGACAGGGGAATGAGCAGTTCTTC.

This clonotype appeared a few times. V is TRBV19 and J is TRBJ2-3; maybe TRBD2 (5 bases). Germline V gene data show CDR1 as LNHDA and CDR2 as SQIVND (reference sequence). Trimming removed 7 bases at V and 2 bases at J, with 16 bases between. The CDR3 has 15 residues. The CDR3 spells CASTVAGGATDTQYF. The CDR3 coding sequence is TGTGCCAGTACGGTTGCGGGCGGAGCCACAGATACGCAGTATTTT.

This clonotype was found a few times. This sequence joins TRBV7-2 and TRBJ1-4, with D tentatively TRBD1 (6 bases). CDR1 and CDR2 from the germline V gene are SGHTA and FQGNSA. This CDR3 comprises 15 residues. V dropped 4 bases and J dropped 3 bases, with 12 bases sitting between them. In DNA form, the CDR3 reads TGTGCCAGCAGCTCATACAGGGAGGCTAATGAAAAACTGTTTTTT. This encodes CASSSYREANEKLFF.

This clonotype was counted a few times. The chain links TRBV28 to TRBJ1-1; no firm D call. The CDR3 sequence is 17 residues long. The germline V gene encodes CDR1 MDHEN and CDR2 SYDVKM. V was cut by 7 bases and J by 0 bases, with 21 bases left in between. CDR3 sequence (DNA): TGTGCCAGCACCTCCATGGCGGCAGAGATCATGAACACTGAAGCTTTCTTT. Its protein product is CASTSMAAEIMNTEAFF.

The chain employs TRBV7-6 and TRBJ2-1; 10 positions match TRBD2. CDR3 length: 16 residues. Losses at the gene ends were 0 bases for V and 4 bases for J; bases not matched to a gene: 3. Germline CDR1 and CDR2: SGHVS and FNYEAQ. The CDR3 loop is CASSLALLAGYNEQFF. CDR3 sequence (DNA): TGTGCCAGCAGCTTAGCGCTACTAGCGGGGTACAATGAGCAGTTCTTC.

Only a few counts were recorded for this clonotype. The chain joins TRBV4-1 to TRBJ1-1; D remains ambiguous. V lost 4 bases and J 1 base, leaving 10 bases between the germline ends. Germline-derived CDR1 and CDR2 are MGHRA and YSYEKL. This CDR3 has 14 amino acids. In DNA form, the CDR3 reads TGCGCCAGCAGCCCGAAATCGGGGAACACTGAAGCTTTCTTT. Amino acid sequence: CASSPKSGNTEAFF.

Only a few counts were recorded for this clonotype. The chain carries TRBV6-2 or TRBV6-3 and TRBJ1-5; D is perhaps TRBD1 (6 bases). CDR1 is MNHEY and CDR2 is SVGEGT in the germline V gene. The V gene lost 3 bases and the J gene lost 2 bases, with 20 bases spanning the gap. This CDR3 is 18 amino acids long. The CDR3 spells CASSYTGLTPEGNQPQHF. CDR3 sequence (DNA): TGTGCCAGCAGTTATACAGGGCTCACCCCTGAGGGCAATCAGCCCCAGCATTTT.

This clonotype appeared many times. This sequence joins TRBV7-2 and TRBJ2-1; 7 nucleotides match TRBD2. CDR1 is SGHTA, CDR2 FQGNSA, per germline. J was trimmed by 7 bases and V by 2 bases; bases with no gene match: 2. CDR3 length: 13 amino acids. The CDR3 DNA reads as TGTGCCAGCAGCTTAAGGCGGGGGAATGAGCAGTTCTTC. It is translated as CASSLRRGNEQFF.

V and J are TRBV27 and TRBJ2-5; 7 bases map to TRBD1. This CDR3 contains 13 residues. Germline CDR1 reads MNHEY; CDR2 reads SMNVEV (reference sequence). V dropped 7 bases and J dropped 1; count of bases not matched to a gene: 3. The CDR3 nucleotides are TGTGCCAGCACCCGACAGGGCCAAGAGACCCAGTACTTC. As protein: CASTRQGQETQYF.